This TCR beta chain was identified in a study of T cell clonality in common variable immunodeficiency. Whole-study results and caveats: Fewer deletions and N-nucleotide insertions were reportedly seen in common variable immunodeficiency TCR beta sequences.

Germline V lookup: CDR1 LNHDA, CDR2 SQIVND (reference sequence). The J segment lost 9 bases and the V segment lost 5 bases, leaving 7 bases of the junction unmatched. The CDR3 covers 13 residues. Control and CVID samples contributed equal amounts of genomic DNA. Assay used: immunoSEQ multiplex PCR; TCRdb lists only in-frame clones, some missing. The sample presents approximately 20,000 clones, none singletons. CVID meant reduced serum IgG, IgA and/or IgM plus specific antibody deficiency. At least ten counts were recorded for this clone. The antigen remains unidentified. The read finishes 3 residues shy of the CDR3 end, and the germline J gene is used to complete it.

This chain uses TRBV19 with TRBJ1-3, with 7 bases matching TRBD1. The TCR comes from a human donor with common variable immunodeficiency. Sample: peripheral blood mononuclear cells. The part of the CDR3 DNA that was read is TGTGCCAGTAGTCCCGACAGGGTGGCCACC. This sequence encodes CASSPDRVAT. The full CDR3 is CASSPDRVATIYF.